The TCR beta chain under discussion was sequenced for a study of blood T cell repertoires in COVID-19 (dated by TCRdb to about 2020). As for the study more broadly: Collaborator samples came from the United States, Italy and Spain and covered acute and convalescent phases of COVID-19. The material from the prospective study consisted of cDNA or gDNA derived from T cells, B-cell-depleted T cells, or PBMCs. The dataset comprised deeply sampled blood TCRbeta repertoires from subjects exposed to, actively infected with, or recovered from COVID-19. The repertoires were released in a freely available public database intended as a resource for research on the immune response to SARS-CoV-2. Samples came from the ongoing ImmuneRACE study (first 160 participants) plus 1,254 subjects from 6 global collaborators. A de-identified subject ID, COVID-19 status, age in years and sex were almost always included in the sample metadata. Where available, HLA class I and class II types were taken from metadata supplied by the sample provider and were not determined by assay-based typing.

At one collaborating source in Seattle, patients were enrolled during active infection and were followed longitudinally through the course of disease. Each collaborating institution followed its own protocols to collect whole blood in K2EDTA tubes. For TCRbeta analysis, collaborator samples were shipped as frozen whole blood, as isolated PBMCs, or as DNA extracted from either sample type. TCRbeta CDR3 regions were amplified from genomic DNA by means of the immunoSEQ Assay, a bias-controlled multiplex PCR. Per the authors' processing: Nucleated cell counts per sample were estimated from amplification of reference gene primers within the assay. To quantify the absolute abundance of each unique TCRbeta CDR3 rearrangement, sequence reads were collapsed and filtered. For each sample, productive Simpson clonality was calculated as the square root of Simpson's diversity index over productive rearrangements. The table was pulled from immuneACCESS by TCRdb, which kept in-frame rearrangements only. Such tables lose some clones; where checked, under half of the loss comes from unresolved V genes, and the rest has no known cause. V, J and clone size derive from that table, while D and trimming were established from the DNA sequence. This sample has 97,000 or so clones in its table, and about 90% of those were observed once. Around 5.3% of the sample comes from the top ten.

Notes on this clone: No cognate antigen has been identified for it. The sample holds no much larger clone one base away, and base qualities are not on file.

The CDR3, cysteine through phenylalanine, is 15 amino acids long. The only DNA kept is the CDR3, 45 bases in frame from the first base. The germline V gene gives CDR1 as SGHRS and CDR2 as YFSETQ. V was cut back by 4 bases and J by 1 base, leaving a gap of 14 bases between them. What the authors observed across the whole study: Clinical and demographic metadata were provided uncurated, with the amount varying by source and participant.

The sequence derives from a woman aged 50 to 60 with COVID-19, enrolled during active disease. Sequenced sample: peripheral blood. The chain is made from TRBV5-1 and TRBJ2-5, with a tentative D gene TRBD1 over 5 matching bases. The DNA sequence follows: TGCGCCAGCAGCGATACTAAGGGGCTCCAAGAGACCCAGTACTTC. The resulting protein is CASSDTKGLQETQYF.